Sequencing of this TCR beta chain was carried out in a study of regulatory T cells in long-lasting Graves disease. The time point: newly diagnosed GD, antithyroid drugs for less than 3 months. PBMC-derived RNA was used for the TCR library. Patients met American Thyroid Association criteria for Graves' disease. This clonotype came up many times. The CDR3 covers 15 residues. Construction of the TCR beta libraries employed iRepertoire HTBI primers in conjunction with Arm-PCR of CDR3 regions. TCRdb ran MiXCR on the multiplex PCR reads and lists one entry per CDR3 protein. The repertoire has 400,000 to 500,000 distinct CDR3 sequences, under 15% of them found once; the top ten carry approximately 15%. These data were likewise used in another study, on T cells in Graves' hyperthyroidism and ophthalmopathy. That work contributes: HTBI primers were employed in a first-round RT-PCR of the TCR CDR3. Blood also contained most expanded thyroid clonotypes above 0.001.

The sample was peripheral blood mononuclear cells (PBMCs), taken at new diagnosis, from a patient treated with antithyroid drugs. This receptor was identified in a woman aged 25 to 39 with Graves disease. The chain joins TRBV12-3 or TRBV12-4 to TRBJ2-1, with D hard to call. The J call is doubtful: the DNA matches TRBJ2-5 better. The CDR3 here is CASSPPSQAGETQYF. The CDR3 DNA sequence: TGTGCCAGCAGTCCTCCCTCCCAGGCCGGGGAGACCCAGTACTTC.